The next 13 T cell receptor beta chains were all read from a single sample in a study of breast tumors, draining lymph nodes, adjacent tissues. Samples came from axillary lymph nodes draining the breast cancer. TCRdb fed the multiplex PCR reads into MiXCR, producing one record per CDR3 protein. The repertoire consists of 150,000 or so distinct CDR3 sequences, with around 33% occurring once and the leading ten covering less than 4%. Sequenced material: axillary lymph node tissue. These receptors came from a female donor with breast cancer. Some clones in this sample may be carry-over from other donors' samples.

The table lists this clonotype with many counts. CDR3 coding DNA: TGTGCCAGCAGCTTAGGTCCGGGCTCTAATGAAAAACTGTTTTTT. Protein sequence: CASSLGPGSNEKLFF. The V gene is TRBV7-8, the J gene TRBJ1-4; D is ambiguous. Germline-derived CDR1 and CDR2 are SGHVS and FQNEAQ. Between the trimmed V and J ends, which lost 1 base and 3 bases, there was a span of 9 bases. CDR3 length: 15 amino acids.

J is TRBJ2-5 and V is TRBV5-6; D may be TRBD1 or TRBD2 (6 bases each). This CDR3 has 14 amino acids. Looked up from germline, CDR1 is SGHDT and CDR2 is YYEEEE. V gave up 0 bases and J gave up 2 bases, with 8 bases separating them. Here the CDR3 DNA reads TGTGCCAGCAGCTTGGCGGGGGCACAAGAGACCCAGTACTTC. Its translation is CASSLAGAQETQYF.

The J gene is TRBJ1-1, the V gene TRBV19; a weak D match, TRBD1 (6 bases). The CDR3 runs 16 residues. Germline CDR1 is LNHDA and CDR2 is SQIVND (reference sequence). V was cut by 6 bases and J by 1 base, with 18 bases left in between. This chain's CDR3 is CASRPGQQIRNTEAFF. The DNA of the CDR3 is TGTGCCAGTAGGCCCGGACAGCAGATCCGGAACACTGAAGCTTTCTTT.

V and J are TRBV25-1 and TRBJ1-6; D remains ambiguous. Germline loops: CDR1 MGHDK, CDR2 SYGVNS. The V and J ends lost 4 bases and 9 bases respectively, with 10 bases between them. The CDR3 runs 13 residues. The CDR3: CASSGTEISPLHF. For the CDR3, the DNA is TGTGCCAGCAGTGGAACAGAAATTTCACCCCTCCACTTT.

This clonotype was recorded at least ten times. J is TRBJ2-7 and V is TRBV6-6; TRBD1 aligns across 12 bases. With 8 bases clipped from V and 3 bases from J, the junction kept 8 bases outside the gene matches. Germline V gene sequence: CDR1 MNHNY, CDR2 SVGAGI (reference sequence). This CDR3 comprises 15 residues. The CDR3, as DNA: TGTGCCAGCTCCCCTGGGACAGGGGGCCTCTACGAGCAGTACTTC. It specifies CASSPGTGGLYEQYF.

Comments on this clonotype: A much larger clone lies one base from this, so it may be a read error. J is TRBJ2-3 and V is TRBV27, with D uncertain. Trimming removed 0 bases at V and 0 bases at J, with 16 bases between. This CDR3 is built from 18 residues. Looked up from germline, CDR1 is MNHEY and CDR2 is SMNVEV (reference sequence). The CDR3, as DNA: TGTGCCAGCAGTTTATCTAGGAGCGAGGCTACTAGCACAGATACGCAGTATTTT. It yields the protein CASSLSRSEATSTDTQYF.

With regard to this clonotype: Given a much more abundant clone one base away, this may be a read error. Here the CDR3 DNA reads TGTGCCAGCAGTTTGGGGTGGGGAAACTACGAGCAGTCCTTC. It codes for CASSLGWGNYEQSF. The chain combines TRBV9 with TRBJ2-7; no clear D gene. CDR1 is SGDLS and CDR2 is YYNGEE in the germline V gene. CDR3 size: 14 residues.

At least ten counts were recorded for this clonotype. The genes are TRBV20-1 and TRBJ2-5, with a possible D match to TRBD1 (6 bases). There are 16 residues in the CDR3. The germline gives CDR1 DFQATT, CDR2 SNEGSKA (reference sequence). V was trimmed by 2 bases and J by 3 bases, leaving 19 bases between them. The CDR3 DNA follows: TGCAGTGCTAGAAATCCGGACAGTCTCTTTGAAGAGACCCAGTACTTC. It is translated as CSARNPDSLFEETQYF.

This clonotype was seen repeatedly, ten times or more. The rearrangement links TRBV14 to TRBJ1-2; TRBD1 might be the D (5 bases). V was cut by 4 bases and J by 8 bases, with 14 bases left in between. Germline V lookup: CDR1 SGHDN, CDR2 FVKESK. This CDR3 comprises 13 residues. The chain's CDR3 is CASSRRAGRGYTF. The CDR3 DNA reads as TGTGCCAGCAGCCGCCGTGCAGGGAGAGGCTACACCTTC.

This chain uses TRBV28 with TRBJ2-7; D tentatively fits TRBD1 or TRBD2 (5 bases each). The CDR3 spans 13 residues. The germline CDR1 and CDR2 sequences are MDHEN and SYDVKM. The germline V and J ends were trimmed by 8 bases and 6 bases, with 17 bases remaining between them. CDR3 sequence (DNA): TGTGCCAGCGCCTGGGGGAGACTACGCGAGCAGTACTTC. It translates to CASAWGRLREQYF.

In regard to this clonotype: The conserved phenylalanine or tryptophan normally closing the CDR3 is absent here, so this likely arose from a read error. It is unclear where the CDR3 begins or ends on the DNA, so no DNA is shown, and the CDR3 is as TCRdb lists it. The chain joins TRBV12-3 or TRBV12-4 to TRBJ2-5; the DNA was not compared with TRBD2, the D call given in the table. The CDR3 adds up to 12 amino acids, both ends counted. The chain's CDR3 is CASGLEEQTQYS.

A word on this clonotype: This CDR3 is missing its conserved last phenylalanine or tryptophan, likely due to a read error. The chain recombines TRBV7-9 with TRBJ1-6; the D gene is possibly TRBD1 (6 bases). Germline V gene data show CDR1 as SEHNR and CDR2 as FQNEAQ (reference sequence). The CDR3 contains 14 residues. This CDR3 reads CASSLTRGNSPLHL. As DNA, the CDR3 is TGCGCCAGCAGCTTAACCAGGGGAAATTCACCCCTCCACCTT.

This clonotype was detected many times. V gene TRBV5-1 combines with J gene TRBJ1-6; possibly TRBD1 for D (6 bases). This CDR3 contains 14 residues. Germline assignment: CDR1 SGHRS and CDR2 YFSETQ. V was clipped by 3 bases and J by 9 bases, with 13 bases between them. CDR3 bases: TGCGCCAGCAGCTGGGGGGGCGAGGCTTCACCCCTCCACTTT. Translation gives CASSWGGEASPLHF. Complete variable domain (other parts from reference TRBV5-1 and TRBJ1-6): KAGVTQTPRYLIKTRGQQVTLSCSPISGHRSVSWYQQTPGQGLQFLFEYFSETQRNKGNFPGRFSGRQFSNSRSEMNVSTLELGDSALYLCASSWGGEASPLHFGNGTRLTVT.